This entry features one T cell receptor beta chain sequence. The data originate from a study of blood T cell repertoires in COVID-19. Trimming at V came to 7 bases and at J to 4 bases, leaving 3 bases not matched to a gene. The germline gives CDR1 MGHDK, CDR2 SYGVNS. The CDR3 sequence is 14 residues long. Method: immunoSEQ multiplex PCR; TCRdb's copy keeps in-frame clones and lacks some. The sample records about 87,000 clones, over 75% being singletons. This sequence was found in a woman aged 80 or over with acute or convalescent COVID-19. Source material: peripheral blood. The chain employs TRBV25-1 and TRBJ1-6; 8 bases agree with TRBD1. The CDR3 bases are TGTGCCAGCACTGGACAGGGTTATAATTCACCCCTCCACTTT. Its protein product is CASTGQGYNSPLHF.